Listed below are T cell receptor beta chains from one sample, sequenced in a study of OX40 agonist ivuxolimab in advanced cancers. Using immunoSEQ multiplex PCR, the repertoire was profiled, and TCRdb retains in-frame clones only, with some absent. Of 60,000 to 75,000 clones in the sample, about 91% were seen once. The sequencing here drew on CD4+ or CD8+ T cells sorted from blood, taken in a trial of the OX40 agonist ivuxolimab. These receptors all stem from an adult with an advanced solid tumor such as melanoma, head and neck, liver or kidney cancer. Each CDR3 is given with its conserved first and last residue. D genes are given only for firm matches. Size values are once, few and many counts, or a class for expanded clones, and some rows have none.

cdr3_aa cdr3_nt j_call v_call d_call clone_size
CASSLGGQGTYGYTF TGTGCCAGCAGCTTGGGGGGGCAGGGGACCTATGGCTACACCTTC TRBJ1-2 TRBV5-4 - -
CAINGLAGAYNEQFF TGTGCCATCAATGGGCTAGCGGGGGCCTACAATGAGCAGTTCTTC TRBJ2-1 TRBV10-3 TRBD2 -
CASSPDRVTQYF TGTGCCAGCAGTCCGGACAGGGTCACGCAGTATTTT TRBJ2-3 TRBV2 TRBD1 -
CAGSPAGRGDTQYF TGTGCAGGGAGTCCAGCGGGGCGTGGAGATACGCAGTATTTT TRBJ2-3 TRBV5-6 TRBD2 -
CASSQGAGVSYNEQFF TGCGCCAGCAGCCAGGGGGCGGGAGTATCCTACAATGAGCAGTTCTTC TRBJ2-1 TRBV4-1 - -
CASSWGTVPSYEQYF TGTGCCAGCAGCTGGGGGACGGTACCCTCCTACGAGCAGTACTTC TRBJ2-7 TRBV7-8 - -
CASSKRPEGADTQYF TGTGCCAGCAGTAAAAGACCGGAGGGGGCGGATACGCAGTATTTT TRBJ2-3 TRBV6-1 - -
CAISERGSGGSSYEQYF TGTGCCATCAGTGAGAGGGGAAGCGGGGGGTCCTCCTACGAGCAGTACTTC TRBJ2-7 TRBV10-3 TRBD2 -
CATSRDPSVGLNGKLFF TGTGCCACCAGCAGAGATCCATCGGTAGGGTTAAACGGAAAACTGTTTTTT TRBJ1-4 TRBV15 - -
CATISRGPDTQYF TGTGCCACCATTTCCCGGGGCCCAGATACGCAGTATTTT TRBJ2-3 TRBV27 - -
CASSAGQVSNYGYTF TGTGCCAGCAGCGCCGGACAGGTCTCTAACTATGGCTACACCTTC TRBJ1-2 TRBV9 TRBD1 once
CSVPSGTGAPGNEQFF TGCAGCGTTCCCTCGGGGACAGGTGCGCCGGGGAATGAGCAGTTCTTC TRBJ2-1 TRBV29-1 TRBD1 -
CASSLGAGARPPLHF TGTGCCAGCAGTTTGGGGGCAGGGGCTCGGCCACCCCTCCACTTT TRBJ1-6 TRBV28 - -
CASSRGGRETQYF TGTGCCAGCTCACGGGGAGGGCGAGAGACCCAGTACTTC TRBJ2-5 TRBV18 TRBD2 many
CASSKTVTGELFF TGCGCCAGCAGCAAGACGGTCACCGGGGAGCTGTTTTTT TRBJ2-2 TRBV4-1 - -
CAWSVGMNTEAFF TGTGCCTGGAGTGTAGGGATGAACACTGAAGCTTTCTTT TRBJ1-1 TRBV30 - -
CSGRATGGTEAFF TGCAGCGGGAGGGCGACCGGGGGCACTGAAGCTTTCTTT TRBJ1-1 TRBV29-1 - -
CASSVGTGQGANNEQFF TGTGCCAGCAGCGTAGGCACGGGACAGGGGGCGAACAATGAGCAGTTCTTC TRBJ2-1 TRBV9 TRBD1 -
CASSLDQGALGYTF TGTGCCAGCAGCTTGGATCAGGGGGCGCTGGGCTACACCTTC TRBJ1-2 TRBV5-6 TRBD1 once
CASSLGGLNNSPLHF TGTGCCAGCAGCTTAGGTGGGCTAAATAATTCACCCCTCCACTTT TRBJ1-6 TRBV7-8 - -
CAISESAGGSPNYGYTF TGTGCCATCAGTGAGTCAGCAGGGGGCTCCCCTAACTATGGCTACACCTTC TRBJ1-2 TRBV10-3 TRBD1 once
CASSQTPGGYTF TGTGCCAGCAGCCAAACCCCGGGCGGCTACACCTTC TRBJ1-2 TRBV28 - -